A selection of T cell receptor beta chains follows, all from one sample in a study of vaccination effects on CD4 cells after COVID-19. No antigens are known for them. Repertoires were generated with immunoSEQ multiplex PCR, while TCRdb's copy carries only in-frame clones and drops some. The sample lists about 66,000 clones; roughly 80% were seen once. The sample here was CD4+ T cells from PBMCs cultured without peptide, taken after COVID-19 vaccination. These receptor sequences come from a human donor who received a COVID-19 vaccine. Both conserved end residues are part of each CDR3. A D gene is named only where the DNA matches it firmly. Not all rows give a size; the values are once, few, many and, for expanded clones, a class.

v_gene: TRBV7-6
abundance: .
j_gene: TRBJ2-3
len: 14
d_gene: .
CDR3aa: CASSAPGAAYGQYF
CDR3nt: TGTGCCAGCAGCGCTCCGGGTGCAGCCTATGGGCAGTATTTT

v_gene: TRBV6-5
abundance: .
j_gene: TRBJ2-3
len: 13
d_gene: .
CDR3aa: CASRPDNTDTQYF
CDR3nt: TGTGCCAGCCGACCGGACAACACAGATACGCAGTATTTT

v_gene: TRBV19
abundance: .
j_gene: TRBJ1-1
len: 13
d_gene: TRBD1
CDR3aa: CASRGQTNTEAFF
CDR3nt: TGTGCCAGTAGGGGACAGACGAACACTGAAGCTTTCTTT

v_gene: TRBV6-6
abundance: .
j_gene: TRBJ2-5
len: 11
d_gene: TRBD2
CDR3aa: CAAGGTETQYF
CDR3nt: TGTGCCGCGGGGGGCACCGAGACCCAGTACTTC

v_gene: TRBV4-3
abundance: .
j_gene: TRBJ2-2
len: 15
d_gene: .
CDR3aa: CASSQVMRWAGELFF
CDR3nt: TGCGCCAGCAGCCAAGTGATGAGGTGGGCCGGGGAGCTGTTTTTT

v_gene: TRBV5-1
abundance: .
j_gene: TRBJ2-2
len: 15
d_gene: .
CDR3aa: CASSLGQLNTGELFF
CDR3nt: TGCGCCAGCAGCTTGGGACAGCTGAACACCGGGGAGCTGTTTTTT

v_gene: TRBV7-2
abundance: .
j_gene: TRBJ1-1
len: 13
d_gene: .
CDR3aa: CASSFSRESEAFF
CDR3nt: TGTGCCAGCAGCTTCAGTCGGGAGTCTGAAGCTTTCTTT

v_gene: TRBV5-1
abundance: few
j_gene: TRBJ2-3
len: 16
d_gene: .
CDR3aa: CASSPLLLSSTDTQYF
CDR3nt: TGCGCCAGCAGCCCGCTCTTGCTGTCTAGCACAGATACGCAGTATTTT

v_gene: TRBV5-4
abundance: .
j_gene: TRBJ2-6
len: 19
d_gene: TRBD1
CDR3aa: CASSWSWGQGARGANVLTF
CDR3nt: TGTGCCAGCAGCTGGTCGTGGGGACAGGGGGCGCGTGGGGCCAACGTCCTGACTTTC

v_gene: TRBV15
abundance: .
j_gene: TRBJ1-4
len: 16
d_gene: .
CDR3aa: CATSRLRGVTNEKLFF
CDR3nt: TGTGCCACCAGCAGACTCCGGGGGGTGACTAATGAAAAACTGTTTTTT

v_gene: TRBV12-3/TRBV12-4
abundance: .
j_gene: TRBJ2-3
len: 13
d_gene: .
CDR3aa: CASSFTGTDTQYF
CDR3nt: TGTGCCAGCAGTTTTACTGGCACAGATACGCAGTATTTT

v_gene: TRBV30
abundance: .
j_gene: TRBJ1-1
len: 11
d_gene: .
CDR3aa: CAWSVSSEAFF
CDR3nt: TGTGCCTGGAGTGTTTCGAGTGAAGCTTTCTTT

v_gene: TRBV7-9
abundance: .
j_gene: TRBJ2-2
len: 10
d_gene: .
CDR3aa: CASRGGELFF
CDR3nt: TGTGCCAGCAGGGGCGGGGAGCTGTTTTTT

v_gene: TRBV7-2
abundance: .
j_gene: TRBJ1-2
len: 14
d_gene: .
CDR3aa: CASSSDRSPYGYTF
CDR3nt: TGTGCCAGCAGCTCCGACAGGTCCCCCTATGGCTACACCTTC

v_gene: TRBV4-1
abundance: .
j_gene: TRBJ1-4
len: 15
d_gene: .
CDR3aa: CASSQAGLGREKLFF
CDR3nt: TGCGCCAGCAGCCAAGCGGGGTTGGGGAGAGAAAAACTGTTTTTT

v_gene: TRBV4-1
abundance: .
j_gene: TRBJ1-5
len: 17
d_gene: .
CDR3aa: CASSQRAGVGSNQPQHF
CDR3nt: TGCGCCAGCAGCCAACGGGCAGGGGTGGGTAGCAATCAGCCCCAGCATTTT

v_gene: TRBV5-8
abundance: few
j_gene: TRBJ2-5
len: 17
d_gene: .
CDR3aa: CASPISPTRVFKETQYF
CDR3nt: TGTGCCAGCCCCATTTCCCCAACCCGGGTTTTTAAAGAGACCCAGTACTTC

v_gene: TRBV2
abundance: once
j_gene: TRBJ2-5
len: 12
d_gene: .
CDR3aa: CASSTGQETQYF
CDR3nt: TGTGCCAGCAGTACAGGGCAAGAGACCCAGTACTTC

v_gene: TRBV24-1
abundance: .
j_gene: TRBJ2-2
len: 15
d_gene: .
CDR3aa: CATSARGGDTGELFF
CDR3nt: TGTGCCACCAGTGCCAGGGGGGGGGACACCGGGGAGCTGTTTTTT

v_gene: TRBV18
abundance: once
j_gene: TRBJ2-1
len: 15
d_gene: .
CDR3aa: CASSPQAAPYNEQFF
CDR3nt: TGTGCCAGCTCACCACAGGCAGCCCCCTACAATGAGCAGTTCTTC

v_gene: TRBV6-6
abundance: .
j_gene: TRBJ1-2
len: 15
d_gene: TRBD1
CDR3aa: CASSYAQGDIFSYTF
CDR3nt: TGTGCCAGCAGTTACGCGCAGGGGGATATTTTTAGCTACACCTTC

v_gene: TRBV7-3
abundance: .
j_gene: TRBJ2-2
len: 14
d_gene: .
CDR3aa: CASSHSSATGELFF
CDR3nt: TGTGCCAGCAGCCACAGTTCGGCCACCGGGGAGCTGTTTTTT

v_gene: TRBV18
abundance: once
j_gene: TRBJ1-1
len: 13
d_gene: .
CDR3aa: CASSQGRNTEAFF
CDR3nt: TGTGCCAGCTCCCAAGGACGGAACACTGAAGCTTTCTTT

v_gene: TRBV7-3
abundance: .
j_gene: TRBJ1-1
len: 16
d_gene: .
CDR3aa: CASSLTGSGGLTEAFF
CDR3nt: TGTGCCAGCAGCTTAACGGGTAGCGGGGGTCTAACTGAAGCTTTCTTT

v_gene: TRBV3-1/TRBV3-2
abundance: .
j_gene: TRBJ1-1
len: 13
d_gene: .
CDR3aa: CASSHVRNTEAFF
CDR3nt: TGTGCCAGCAGCCATGTCAGAAACACTGAAGCTTTCTTT

v_gene: TRBV3-1/TRBV3-2
abundance: .
j_gene: TRBJ1-5
len: 14
d_gene: .
CDR3aa: CASSPMGSSPPQHF
CDR3nt: TGTGCCAGCAGCCCTATGGGCAGTTCACCGCCCCAGCATTTT

v_gene: TRBV14
abundance: .
j_gene: TRBJ2-3
len: 12
d_gene: .
CDR3aa: CASSQYTDTQYF
CDR3nt: TGTGCCAGCAGCCAATACACAGATACGCAGTATTTT

v_gene: TRBV10-3
abundance: few
j_gene: TRBJ2-1
len: 17
d_gene: TRBD2
CDR3aa: CAITAGLAGGRSGEQFF
CDR3nt: TGTGCCATCACCGCGGGACTAGCGGGGGGGCGTAGTGGTGAGCAGTTCTTC

v_gene: TRBV30
abundance: once
j_gene: TRBJ1-2
len: 16
d_gene: .
CDR3aa: CAWSVGRPGLHYGYTF
CDR3nt: TGTGCCTGGAGTGTCGGAAGGCCGGGCCTTCACTATGGCTACACCTTC

v_gene: TRBV6-6
abundance: .
j_gene: TRBJ1-3
len: 14
d_gene: .
CDR3aa: CASRGRSSGNTIYF
CDR3nt: TGTGCCAGCAGAGGAAGGAGCTCTGGAAACACCATATATTTT

v_gene: TRBV10-1
abundance: .
j_gene: TRBJ1-1
len: 13
d_gene: .
CDR3aa: CASIRDWLTEAFF
CDR3nt: TGCGCCAGTATTAGGGACTGGCTAACTGAAGCTTTCTTT

v_gene: TRBV19
abundance: .
j_gene: TRBJ1-1
len: 15
d_gene: .
CDR3aa: CASSIRGSYHTEAFF
CDR3nt: TGTGCCAGTAGTATTAGGGGCAGTTACCACACTGAAGCTTTCTTT

v_gene: TRBV7-2
abundance: .
j_gene: TRBJ1-4
len: 16
d_gene: .
CDR3aa: CASSHLSGIWNEKLFF
CDR3nt: TGTGCCAGCAGCCACCTCTCAGGGATTTGGAATGAAAAACTGTTTTTT

v_gene: TRBV19
abundance: once
j_gene: TRBJ2-1
len: 13
d_gene: .
CDR3aa: CASRGWGRNEQFF
CDR3nt: TGTGCCAGTAGGGGGTGGGGAAGGAATGAGCAGTTCTTC

v_gene: TRBV3-1/TRBV3-2
abundance: few
j_gene: TRBJ1-5
len: 12
d_gene: .
CDR3aa: CASSRSDQPQHF
CDR3nt: TGTGCCAGCAGCCGCTCAGATCAGCCCCAGCATTTT

v_gene: TRBV19
abundance: .
j_gene: TRBJ2-3
len: 13
d_gene: .
CDR3aa: CASSPIYTDTQYF
CDR3nt: TGTGCCAGTAGTCCCATCTACACAGATACGCAGTATTTT

v_gene: TRBV21-1
abundance: .
j_gene: TRBJ2-1
len: 16
d_gene: .
CDR3aa: CASSEIDGNPYNEQFF
CDR3nt: TGTGCCAGCAGCGAAATCGACGGGAACCCCTACAATGAGCAGTTCTTC

v_gene: TRBV28
abundance: .
j_gene: TRBJ1-1
len: 12
d_gene: .
CDR3aa: CASKPVNTEAFF
CDR3nt: TGTGCCAGCAAACCCGTGAACACTGAAGCTTTCTTT

v_gene: TRBV12-3/TRBV12-4
abundance: few
j_gene: TRBJ2-2
len: 12
d_gene: .
CDR3aa: CASRTGTGELFF
CDR3nt: TGTGCCAGCAGAACGGGGACCGGGGAGCTGTTTTTT

v_gene: TRBV7-9
abundance: few
j_gene: TRBJ1-4
len: 13
d_gene: .
CDR3aa: CAGRGAANEKLFF
CDR3nt: TGTGCCGGACGGGGGGCCGCTAATGAAAAACTGTTTTTT

v_gene: TRBV28
abundance: .
j_gene: TRBJ1-5
len: 12
d_gene: .
CDR3aa: CASSFFVRAQHF
CDR3nt: TGTGCCAGCAGTTTTTTTGTCAGAGCCCAGCATTTT

v_gene: TRBV19
abundance: once
j_gene: TRBJ2-6
len: 19
d_gene: .
CDR3aa: CASSTGDRAGSAGANVLTF
CDR3nt: TGTGCCAGTAGTACCGGGGACCGGGCGGGCTCTGCTGGGGCCAACGTCCTGACTTTC

v_gene: TRBV7-9
abundance: .
j_gene: TRBJ1-1
len: 18
d_gene: .
CDR3aa: CASSFRPRRKHGDTEAFF
CDR3nt: TGTGCCAGCAGCTTCCGTCCCCGACGGAAACATGGGGACACTGAAGCTTTCTTT

v_gene: TRBV19
abundance: .
j_gene: TRBJ2-3
len: 16
d_gene: TRBD2
CDR3aa: CASSPGGAGGTDTQYF
CDR3nt: TGTGCCAGTAGTCCCGGGGGAGCGGGGGGGACAGATACGCAGTATTTT

v_gene: TRBV2
abundance: .
j_gene: TRBJ1-1
len: 12
d_gene: .
CDR3aa: CASSVEAYGAFF
CDR3nt: TGTGCCAGCAGTGTGGAGGCTTATGGAGCTTTCTTT

v_gene: TRBV5-8
abundance: .
j_gene: TRBJ1-6
len: 16
d_gene: .
CDR3aa: CASSSGGRGLGSPLHF
CDR3nt: TGTGCCAGCAGCTCGGGCGGGAGGGGATTGGGTTCACCCCTCCACTTT

v_gene: TRBV7-8
abundance: few
j_gene: TRBJ2-1
len: 15
d_gene: TRBD1
CDR3aa: CASSWGQPSYNEQFF
CDR3nt: TGTGCCAGCAGCTGGGGACAGCCCTCCTACAATGAGCAGTTCTTC

v_gene: TRBV5-6
abundance: once
j_gene: TRBJ2-1
len: 11
d_gene: .
CDR3aa: CASSERYEQFF
CDR3nt: TGTGCCAGCAGCGAGAGGTATGAGCAGTTCTTC

v_gene: TRBV3-1/TRBV3-2
abundance: few
j_gene: TRBJ1-2
len: 15
d_gene: .
CDR3aa: CASSQEGSGRGGYTF
CDR3nt: TGTGCCAGCAGCCAAGAGGGGTCCGGCCGGGGAGGCTACACCTTC

v_gene: TRBV30
abundance: .
j_gene: TRBJ2-1
len: 13
d_gene: TRBD1
CDR3aa: CALDRGLKDEQFF
CDR3nt: TGTGCCTTGGACAGGGGGCTTAAGGATGAGCAGTTCTTC

v_gene: TRBV28
abundance: .
j_gene: TRBJ2-2
len: 16
d_gene: TRBD1
CDR3aa: CASSGTGTLYTGELFF
CDR3nt: TGTGCCAGCAGTGGGACAGGGACGCTTTACACCGGGGAGCTGTTTTTT

v_gene: TRBV27
abundance: .
j_gene: TRBJ2-5
len: 15
d_gene: .
CDR3aa: CASSLVGLHQETQYF
CDR3nt: TGTGCCAGCAGTTTAGTGGGACTGCATCAAGAGACCCAGTACTTC

v_gene: TRBV2
abundance: few
j_gene: TRBJ2-3
len: 15
d_gene: .
CDR3aa: CASSVEGGRTDTQYF
CDR3nt: TGTGCCAGCAGTGTGGAGGGGGGCCGCACAGATACGCAGTATTTT